This T cell receptor (beta chain) comes out of a study of T cell repertoires in cytomegalovirus infection. For the study at large: Public TCR beta signatures were indicative of both CMV infection and a matching HLA type.

Unmatched junction bases numbered 14, after V lost 5 bases and J lost 4 bases. The CDR3 consists of 17 residues. In germline, CDR1 is LNHDA, CDR2 SQIVND (reference sequence). TCRdb reprocessed the reads with MiXCR, giving one entry per CDR3 protein. The sample contains around 190,000 distinct CDR3 sequences, approximately 15% of which appear only once. This clonotype was seen at least ten times. The target antigen is unknown. Study-level results: What dominated the ex vivo response were HLA-C-restricted CMV-specific TCR beta clonotypes.

This sequence was found in a human donor in good health (CMV status not recorded). Some clones in this sample may be carry-over from other donors' samples. Material: PBMCs. The V call is TRBV19, the J call TRBJ1-5; TRBD1 aligns across 7 bases. CDR3 residues: CASSELTGTVFNQPQHF. In DNA form, the CDR3 reads TGTGCCAGTAGTGAATTAACCGGGACAGTTTTTAATCAGCCCCAGCATTTT.